This note documents a single TCR beta chain sequence. The sorted Tregs were CD4+CD25+CD127-/low cells. A single record per CDR3 protein comes from TCRdb applying MiXCR to the 5' RACE reads. In the table there are approximately 58,000 distinct CDR3 sequences, more than 25% of which are singletons. This CDR3 has 15 amino acids. Germline CDR1 is LGHNA and CDR2 is YNFKEQ. V dropped 1 base and J dropped 3; count of bases not matched to a gene: 4. The specimen sequenced was tumor-infiltrating Tregs sorted from the breast tumor. The origin of this receptor is a female donor with breast cancer. This chain uses TRBV4-2 with TRBJ2-7, with 9 bases fitting TRBD2. CDR3 protein: CASSQGISGSYEQYF. CDR3 DNA sequence: TGTGCCAGCAGCCAAGGTATTAGCGGGAGCTACGAGCAGTACTTC.